The present TCR beta chain was sequenced within a study of beta chain features in type 1 diabetes. Study in general: Healthy donors, compared against patients, showed similar age, gender and cell yields. Study-wide findings and caveats: Insertions were fewer and deletions more numerous at VDJ junctions in type 1 diabetes patients.

All of the isolated RNA was reverse transcribed, so expressed TCRB transcripts were sequenced. Some 3.3 million reads per sample on average were obtained from naive, central memory and regulatory T cell samples. Method: immunoSEQ multiplex PCR; TCRdb's copy keeps in-frame clones and lacks some. This table holds roughly 240,000 clones, roughly 70% found once. The CDR3 runs to 13 residues. Germline CDR1 and CDR2: MNHNY and SVGAGI (reference sequence). The V segment lost 8 bases and the J segment 15 bases; nucleotides outside the gene matches: 9. In the case of this clone: Antigen unknown.

The TCR originated in a man aged 25 to 40 in good health. The chain uses TRBV6-6 and TRBJ2-6; 11 bases are shared with TRBD2. Sequencing was performed on naive CD4+ T cells from blood. CDR3 nucleotide sequence: TGTGCCAGCTGGACTAGCGGGCATATAGCCCTGACTTTC. Translating it yields CASWTSGHIALTF.